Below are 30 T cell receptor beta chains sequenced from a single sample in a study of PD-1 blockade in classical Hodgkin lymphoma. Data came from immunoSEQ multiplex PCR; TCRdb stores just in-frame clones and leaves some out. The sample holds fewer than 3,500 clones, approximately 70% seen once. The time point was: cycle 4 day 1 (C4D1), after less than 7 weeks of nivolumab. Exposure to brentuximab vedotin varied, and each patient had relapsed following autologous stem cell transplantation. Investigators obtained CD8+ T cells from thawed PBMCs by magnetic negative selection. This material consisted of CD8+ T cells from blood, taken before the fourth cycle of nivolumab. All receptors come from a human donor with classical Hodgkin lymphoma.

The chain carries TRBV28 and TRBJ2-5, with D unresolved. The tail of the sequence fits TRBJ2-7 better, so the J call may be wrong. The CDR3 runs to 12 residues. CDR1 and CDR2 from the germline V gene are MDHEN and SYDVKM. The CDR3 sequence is CASSLGAYEQYF. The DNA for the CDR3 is TGTGCCAGCAGTTTAGGGGCCTACGAGCAGTACTTC.

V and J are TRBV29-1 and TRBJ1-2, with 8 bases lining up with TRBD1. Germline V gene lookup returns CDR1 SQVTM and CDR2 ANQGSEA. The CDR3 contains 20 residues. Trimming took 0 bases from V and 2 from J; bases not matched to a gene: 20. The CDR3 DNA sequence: TGCAGCGTTGAAGAAACCGTTGCGGACAGGGAGGAGGGGCTAAACTATGGCTACACCTTC. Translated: CSVEETVADREEGLNYGYTF.

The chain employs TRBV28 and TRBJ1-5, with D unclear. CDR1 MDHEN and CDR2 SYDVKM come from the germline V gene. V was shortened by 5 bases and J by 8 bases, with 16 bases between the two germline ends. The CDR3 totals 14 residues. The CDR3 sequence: CASSQRPGREPQHF. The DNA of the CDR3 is TGTGCCAGCAGTCAACGACCGGGCCGGGAGCCCCAGCATTTT.

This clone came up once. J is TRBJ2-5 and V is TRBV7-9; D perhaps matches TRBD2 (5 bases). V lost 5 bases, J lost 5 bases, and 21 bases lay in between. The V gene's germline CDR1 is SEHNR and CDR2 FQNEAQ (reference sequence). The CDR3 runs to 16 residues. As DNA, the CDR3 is TGTGCCAGCAGCCCCGGGGTGGACGGACTGAGGGAGACCCAGTACTTC. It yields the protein CASSPGVDGLRETQYF.

For the CDR3, the DNA is TGCGCCAGCAGCTTGAGTCGGGGCGAGGTTCGGGAAAAACTGTTTTTT. Protein product: CASSLSRGEVREKLFF. The chain joins TRBV5-1 to TRBJ1-4, with a possible D match to TRBD1 (5 bases). This CDR3 has 16 amino acids. CDR1 is SGHRS and CDR2 is YFSETQ in the germline V gene. V was pared by 1 base and J by 8 bases, with 18 bases between.

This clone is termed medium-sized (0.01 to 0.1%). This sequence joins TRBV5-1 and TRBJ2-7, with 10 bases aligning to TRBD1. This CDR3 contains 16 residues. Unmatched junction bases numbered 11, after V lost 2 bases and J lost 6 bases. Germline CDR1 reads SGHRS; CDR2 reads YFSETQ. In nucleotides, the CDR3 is TGCGCCAGCAGCTTAAGCATGACAGGGGGCGTCGTCGAGCAGTACTTC. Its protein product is CASSLSMTGGVVEQYF.

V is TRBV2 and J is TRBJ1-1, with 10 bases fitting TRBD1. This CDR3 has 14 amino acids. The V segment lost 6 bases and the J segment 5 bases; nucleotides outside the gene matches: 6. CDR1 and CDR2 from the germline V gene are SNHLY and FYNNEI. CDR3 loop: CASRETGGETEAFF. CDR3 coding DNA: TGTGCCAGCAGAGAGACAGGGGGCGAAACTGAAGCTTTCTTT.

The CDR3 spells CASSLGPGSVSGANVLTF. The CDR3 DNA reads TGTGCCAGCAGCTTGGGTCCAGGGAGCGTTAGCGGGGCCAACGTCCTGACTTTC. The gene calls are TRBV5-6 and TRBJ2-6; TRBD1 or TRBD2 may be the D gene (5 bases each). Germline CDR1 and CDR2: SGHDT and YYEEEE. This CDR3 is built from 18 residues. Trimming took off 0 bases at V and 4 bases at J, with 17 bases between the two ends.

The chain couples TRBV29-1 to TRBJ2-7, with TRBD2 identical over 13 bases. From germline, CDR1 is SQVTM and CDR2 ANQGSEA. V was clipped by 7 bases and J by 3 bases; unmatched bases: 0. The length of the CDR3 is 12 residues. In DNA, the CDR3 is TGCAGCGGACTAGCGGGAGGCTACGAGCAGTACTTC. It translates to CSGLAGGYEQYF.

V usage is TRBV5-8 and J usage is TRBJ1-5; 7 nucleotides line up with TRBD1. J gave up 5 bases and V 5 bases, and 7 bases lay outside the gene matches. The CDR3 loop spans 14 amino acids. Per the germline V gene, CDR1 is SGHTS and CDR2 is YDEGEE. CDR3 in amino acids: CASSSGTVDQPQHF. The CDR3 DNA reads TGTGCCAGCAGTTCCGGGACAGTAGATCAGCCCCAGCATTTT.

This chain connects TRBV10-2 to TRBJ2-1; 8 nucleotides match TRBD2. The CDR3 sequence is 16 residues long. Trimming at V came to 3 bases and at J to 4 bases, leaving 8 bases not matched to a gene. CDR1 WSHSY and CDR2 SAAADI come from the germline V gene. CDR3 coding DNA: TGCGCCAGCAGTGAATCTGAAGCGGGGGTTTACAATGAGCAGTTCTTC. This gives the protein CASSESEAGVYNEQFF.

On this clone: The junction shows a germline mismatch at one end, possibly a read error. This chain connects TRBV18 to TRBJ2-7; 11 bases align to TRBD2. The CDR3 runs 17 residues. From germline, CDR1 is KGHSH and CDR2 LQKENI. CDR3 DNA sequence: TGTGCCAGCTCCCCACGGGATGCTAGCGGGAGGCCGTACGAGCAGTACTTC. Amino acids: CASSPRDASGRPYEQYF.

The CDR3 region has the DNA TGTGCCAGCAGCGCTAGGGGCTCCTACAATGAGCAGTTCTTC. Residues: CASSARGSYNEQFF. J is TRBJ2-1 and V is TRBV9; a possible D gene is TRBD1 (5 bases). The CDR3 is 14 amino acids. V was cut by 3 bases and J by 0 bases, with 7 bases left in between. The germline CDR1 and CDR2 sequences are SGDLS and YYNGEE.

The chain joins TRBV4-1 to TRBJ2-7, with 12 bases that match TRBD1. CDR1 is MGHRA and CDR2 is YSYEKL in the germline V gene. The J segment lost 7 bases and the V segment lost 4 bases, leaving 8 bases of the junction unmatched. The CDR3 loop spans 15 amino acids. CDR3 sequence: CASSLSGQGAGEQYF. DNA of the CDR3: TGCGCCAGCAGCCTGTCGGGACAGGGGGCGGGTGAGCAGTACTTC.

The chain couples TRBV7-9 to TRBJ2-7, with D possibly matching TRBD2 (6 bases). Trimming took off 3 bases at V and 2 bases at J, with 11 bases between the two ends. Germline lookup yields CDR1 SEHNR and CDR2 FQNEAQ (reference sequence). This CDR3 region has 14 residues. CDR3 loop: CASSLRGGTYEQYF. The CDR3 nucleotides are TGTGCCAGCAGCTTGAGGGGCGGGACCTACGAGCAGTACTTC.

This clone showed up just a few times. This CDR3 reads CASSLGSPGEQFF. CDR3 in DNA: TGTGCCAGCAGCTTAGGGTCTCCCGGTGAGCAGTTCTTC. The chain combines TRBV7-9 with TRBJ2-1; no clear D. With 1 base removed from V and 9 bases from J, the gap between germline ends came to 10 bases. Germline lookup yields CDR1 SEHNR and CDR2 FQNEAQ (reference sequence). This CDR3 has 13 amino acids.

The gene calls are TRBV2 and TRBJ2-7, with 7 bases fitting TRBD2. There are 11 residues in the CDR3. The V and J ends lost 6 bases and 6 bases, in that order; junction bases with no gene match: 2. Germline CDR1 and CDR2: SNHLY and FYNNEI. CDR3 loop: CASRAGSEQYF. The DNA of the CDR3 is TGTGCCAGCAGAGCGGGGAGCGAGCAGTACTTC. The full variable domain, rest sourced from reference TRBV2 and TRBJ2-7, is EPEVTQTPSHQVTQMGQEVILRCVPISNHLYFYWYRQILGQKVEFLVSFYNNEISEKSEIFDDQFSVERPDGSNFTLKIRSTKLEDSAMYFCASRAGSEQYFGPGTRLTVT.

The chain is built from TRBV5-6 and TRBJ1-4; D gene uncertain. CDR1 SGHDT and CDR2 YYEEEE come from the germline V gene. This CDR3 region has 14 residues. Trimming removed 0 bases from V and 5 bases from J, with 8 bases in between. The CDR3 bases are TGTGCCAGCAGCTTGGTGGCAGTAAATGAAAAACTGTTTTTT. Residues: CASSLVAVNEKLFF.

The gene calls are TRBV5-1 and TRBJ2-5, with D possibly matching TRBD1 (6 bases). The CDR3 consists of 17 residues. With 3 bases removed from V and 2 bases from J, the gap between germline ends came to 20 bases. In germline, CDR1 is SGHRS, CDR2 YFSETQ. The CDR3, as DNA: TGCGCCAGCAGCTCTACCATCCCCGGGACAAGACAAGAGACCCAGTACTTC. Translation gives CASSSTIPGTRQETQYF.

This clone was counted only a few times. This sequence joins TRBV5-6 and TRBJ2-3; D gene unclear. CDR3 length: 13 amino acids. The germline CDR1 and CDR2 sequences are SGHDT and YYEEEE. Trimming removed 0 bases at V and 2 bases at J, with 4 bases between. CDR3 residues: CASSLDPTDTQYF. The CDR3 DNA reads TGTGCCAGCAGCTTGGACCCCACAGATACGCAGTATTTT.

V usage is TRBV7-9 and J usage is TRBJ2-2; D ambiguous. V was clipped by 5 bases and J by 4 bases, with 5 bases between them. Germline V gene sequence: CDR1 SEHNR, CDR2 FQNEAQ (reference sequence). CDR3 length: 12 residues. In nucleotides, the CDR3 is TGTGCCAGCAGCCCCTCCACCGGGGAGCTGTTTTTT. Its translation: CASSPSTGELFF. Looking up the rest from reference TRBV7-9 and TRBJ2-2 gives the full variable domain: DTGVSQNPRHKITKRGQNVTFRCDPISEHNRLYWYRQTLGQGPEFLTYFQNEAQLEKSRLLSDRFSAERPKGSFSTLEIQRTEQGDSAMYLCASSPSTGELFFGEGSRLTVL.

CDR3 amino acids: CASSLVLIWGLNTEAFF. CDR3 DNA sequence: TGTGCCAGCAGCTTAGTGCTTATCTGGGGTTTGAACACTGAAGCTTTCTTT. The genes are TRBV7-9 and TRBJ1-1; D remains ambiguous. The CDR3 loop spans 17 amino acids. CDR1 is SEHNR, CDR2 FQNEAQ, per germline (reference sequence). The V gene lost 1 base and the J gene lost 0 bases, with 15 bases spanning the gap.

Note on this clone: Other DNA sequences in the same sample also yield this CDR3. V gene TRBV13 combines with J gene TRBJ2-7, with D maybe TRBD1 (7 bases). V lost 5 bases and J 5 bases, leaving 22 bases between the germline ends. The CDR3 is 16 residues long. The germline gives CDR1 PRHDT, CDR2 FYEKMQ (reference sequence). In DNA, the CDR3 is TGTGCCAGCAGCGGACCCTTTGGGCAGGGGGGAAACGAGCAGTACTTC. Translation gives CASSGPFGQGGNEQYF.

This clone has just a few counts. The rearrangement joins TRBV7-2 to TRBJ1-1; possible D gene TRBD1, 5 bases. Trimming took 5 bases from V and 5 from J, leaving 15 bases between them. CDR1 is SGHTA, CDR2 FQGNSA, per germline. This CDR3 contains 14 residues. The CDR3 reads CASSIGGAGTEAFF. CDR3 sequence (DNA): TGTGCCAGCAGCATCGGAGGGGCCGGGACTGAAGCTTTCTTT.

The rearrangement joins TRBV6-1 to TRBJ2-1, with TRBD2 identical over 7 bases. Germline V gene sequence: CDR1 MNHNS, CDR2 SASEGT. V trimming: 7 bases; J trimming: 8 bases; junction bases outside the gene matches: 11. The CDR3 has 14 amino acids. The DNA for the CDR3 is TGTGCCAGCACCGCAGGACTAGGACACGATGAGCAGTTCTTC. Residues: CASTAGLGHDEQFF.

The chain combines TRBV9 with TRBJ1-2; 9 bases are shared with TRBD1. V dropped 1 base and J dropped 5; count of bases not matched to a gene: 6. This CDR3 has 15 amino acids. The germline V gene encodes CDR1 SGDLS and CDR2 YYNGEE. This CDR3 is CASSVNTGTGYGYTF. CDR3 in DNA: TGTGCCAGCAGCGTAAACACCGGGACAGGGTATGGCTACACCTTC.

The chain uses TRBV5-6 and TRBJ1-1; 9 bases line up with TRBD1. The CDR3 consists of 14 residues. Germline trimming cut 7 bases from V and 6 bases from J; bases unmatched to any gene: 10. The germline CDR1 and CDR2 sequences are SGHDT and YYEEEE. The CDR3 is CASHIGQGFPEAFF. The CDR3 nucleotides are TGTGCCAGCCACATCGGACAGGGGTTTCCTGAAGCTTTCTTT.

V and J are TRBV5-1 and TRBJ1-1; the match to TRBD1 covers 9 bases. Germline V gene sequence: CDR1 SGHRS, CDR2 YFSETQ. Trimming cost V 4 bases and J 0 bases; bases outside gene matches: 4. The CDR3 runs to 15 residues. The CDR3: CASSLGQGLNTEAFF. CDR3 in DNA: TGCGCCAGCAGCCTTGGACAGGGGCTGAACACTGAAGCTTTCTTT.

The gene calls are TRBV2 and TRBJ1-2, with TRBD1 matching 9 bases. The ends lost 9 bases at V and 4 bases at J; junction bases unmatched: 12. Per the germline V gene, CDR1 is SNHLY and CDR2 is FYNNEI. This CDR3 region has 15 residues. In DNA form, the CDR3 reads TGTGCCAGACAGGGGGCGCGAAAAGGGATCTATGGCTACACCTTC. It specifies CARQGARKGIYGYTF.

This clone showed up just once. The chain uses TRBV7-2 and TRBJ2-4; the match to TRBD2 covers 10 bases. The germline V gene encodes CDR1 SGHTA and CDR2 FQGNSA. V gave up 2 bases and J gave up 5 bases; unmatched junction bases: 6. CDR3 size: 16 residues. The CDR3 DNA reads TGTGCCAGCAGCTTAATAGCGGGAGGCCAGGAAAACATTCAGTACTTC. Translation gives CASSLIAGGQENIQYF.